This T cell receptor beta chain was sequenced in a study of control samples from healthy donors and cancer patients. Trimming at V came to 5 bases and at J to 6 bases, leaving 6 bases not matched to a gene. This CDR3 has 13 residues. CDR1 and CDR2 from the germline V gene are MNHEY and SMNVEV (reference sequence). TCRdb keeps only in-frame clones here, not all; method: immunoSEQ multiplex PCR. The table has roughly 120,000 clones, roughly nine tenths seen once. This clone is a singleton in its sample. This clonotype originated in a woman between 45 and 60 years old with colorectal cancer. The genes are TRBV27 and TRBJ2-7, with 8 bases aligning to TRBD1. The material sequenced was PBMCs. This chain's CDR3 is CASSGQGWGEQYF. The CDR3 DNA reads as TGTGCCAGCAGTGGACAGGGCTGGGGCGAGCAGTACTTC.